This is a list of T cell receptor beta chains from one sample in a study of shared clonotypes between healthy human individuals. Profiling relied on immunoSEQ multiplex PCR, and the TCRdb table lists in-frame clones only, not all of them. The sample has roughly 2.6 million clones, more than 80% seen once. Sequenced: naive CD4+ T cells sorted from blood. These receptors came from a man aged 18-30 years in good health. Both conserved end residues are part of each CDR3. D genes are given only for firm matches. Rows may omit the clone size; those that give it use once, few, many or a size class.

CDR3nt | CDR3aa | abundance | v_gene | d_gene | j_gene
TGTGCCAGCAGCCCGAGACTAGCGGAAAGCTCCTACGAGCAGTACTTC | CASSPRLAESSYEQYF | NA | TRBV7-2 | TRBD2 | TRBJ2-7
TGCGCCAGCAGCTTACGGGACTCGAACACCGGGGAGCTGTTTTTT | CASSLRDSNTGELFF | NA | TRBV5-1 | NA | TRBJ2-2
TGTGCCAGCGCCCCGGGACTAGCGGGAGGGAGCTCCTACAATGAGCAGTTCTTC | CASAPGLAGGSSYNEQFF | NA | TRBV28 | TRBD2 | TRBJ2-1
TGCGCCAGCAGCTTGCAGGCTAGCGGGGGACAGGAGACCCAGTACTTC | CASSLQASGGQETQYF | NA | TRBV5-1 | TRBD2 | TRBJ2-5
TGTGCCTGGAGCCCGGGACTAGCGGGAGTGGCCGGGGAGCTGTTTTTT | CAWSPGLAGVAGELFF | NA | TRBV30 | TRBD2 | TRBJ2-2
TGTGCCAGCAGCTTTCGGACGGTCGCGAACACCGGGGAGCTGTTTTTT | CASSFRTVANTGELFF | NA | TRBV5-6 | NA | TRBJ2-2
TGCGCCAGCAGCATAGCGGGACAGGGGGACGGCCCCCTCCACTTT | CASSIAGQGDGPLHF | few | TRBV5-1 | TRBD1 | TRBJ1-6
TGCGCCAGCAGTCATTTACAGGGAGATGGCTACACCTTC | CASSHLQGDGYTF | NA | TRBV23-1 | NA | TRBJ1-2
TGTGCCAGCACCGAACAGGAAATTAATCAGCCCCAGCATTTT | CASTEQEINQPQHF | NA | TRBV6-1 | NA | TRBJ1-5
TGTGCCAGCCGGCCGACGGTCTACAATGAGCAGTTCTTC | CASRPTVYNEQFF | NA | TRBV6-1 | NA | TRBJ2-1
TGTGCCAGCACCAGGTCCGGGACAGTCTACGAGCAGTACTTC | CASTRSGTVYEQYF | NA | TRBV5-8 | TRBD1 | TRBJ2-7
TGTGCCAGCAGCTTAAATTGGTGGAGCTCCTACGAGCAGTACTTC | CASSLNWWSSYEQYF | NA | TRBV11-2 | NA | TRBJ2-7
TGTGCCAGCAGCGCAACCCGGACAGGGACTGGAAACACCATATATTTT | CASSATRTGTGNTIYF | NA | TRBV5-6 | TRBD1 | TRBJ1-3
TGTGCCAGCAGTCCCGGGACTAGCGGGGGTTTCTCCTACAATGAGCAGTTCTTC | CASSPGTSGGFSYNEQFF | NA | TRBV27 | TRBD2 | TRBJ2-1
TGTGCCAGCAGTTCAACAGGGATGGAAGCTGAAGCTTTCTTT | CASSSTGMEAEAFF | NA | TRBV25-1 | NA | TRBJ1-1
TGCGCCAGCAGCTCCGGGACTAGCGGATCGGAGACCCAGTACTTC | CASSSGTSGSETQYF | NA | TRBV5-1 | TRBD2 | TRBJ2-5
TGTGCCAGCACCGACAGGGGGGCAACCGGGGAGCTGTTTTTT | CASTDRGATGELFF | NA | TRBV2 | TRBD1 | TRBJ2-2
TGTGCCAGCAGCCCGCGGTCGGGTATGGTTTCACCCCTCCACTTT | CASSPRSGMVSPLHF | NA | TRBV5-5 | NA | TRBJ1-6